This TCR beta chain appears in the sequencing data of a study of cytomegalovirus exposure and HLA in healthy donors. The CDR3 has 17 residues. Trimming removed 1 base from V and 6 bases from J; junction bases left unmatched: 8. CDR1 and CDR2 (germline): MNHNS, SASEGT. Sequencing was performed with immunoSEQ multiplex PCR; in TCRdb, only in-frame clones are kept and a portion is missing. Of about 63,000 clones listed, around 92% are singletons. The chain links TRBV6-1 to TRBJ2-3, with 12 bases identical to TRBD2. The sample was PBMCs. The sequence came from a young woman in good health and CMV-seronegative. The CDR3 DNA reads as TGTGCCAGCAGTGAAGTTTGGGGACTAGCGGGTGGGGATACGCAGTATTTT. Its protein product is CASSEVWGLAGGDTQYF.